Described below is a single TCR beta chain sequence and its context. The data originate from a study of response to subunit inactivated influenza vaccine. V was clipped by 11 bases and J by 7 bases; unmatched bases: 8. Germline V lookup: CDR1 ENHRY, CDR2 SYGVKD. This CDR3 is 13 amino acids long. TCRdb itself ran the RT-PCR reads through MiXCR, one entry per CDR3 protein. Among approximately 500,000 distinct CDR3 sequences, under 25% were seen once, and the ten largest hold approximately 3%. These data were likewise used in another study, on T cells expressing NK-cell markers. That source adds: Generation of TCR beta cDNA was performed by 5'RACE template switching incorporating UMIs. It is unclear if expanded NKG2C-expressing clones target HCMV antigens.

The rearrangement links TRBV10-3 to TRBJ1-6; 7 bases line up with TRBD1. This sequence originates from a man aged 50 or older who received an inactivated influenza vaccine. Sequenced here: CD4+ T cells sorted from PBMCs, sampled roughly 13 days after vaccination. The CDR3 bases are TGTGCCGCCCGCCAGGGGGAAAATTCACCCCTCCACTTT. Encoded protein: CAARQGENSPLHF.